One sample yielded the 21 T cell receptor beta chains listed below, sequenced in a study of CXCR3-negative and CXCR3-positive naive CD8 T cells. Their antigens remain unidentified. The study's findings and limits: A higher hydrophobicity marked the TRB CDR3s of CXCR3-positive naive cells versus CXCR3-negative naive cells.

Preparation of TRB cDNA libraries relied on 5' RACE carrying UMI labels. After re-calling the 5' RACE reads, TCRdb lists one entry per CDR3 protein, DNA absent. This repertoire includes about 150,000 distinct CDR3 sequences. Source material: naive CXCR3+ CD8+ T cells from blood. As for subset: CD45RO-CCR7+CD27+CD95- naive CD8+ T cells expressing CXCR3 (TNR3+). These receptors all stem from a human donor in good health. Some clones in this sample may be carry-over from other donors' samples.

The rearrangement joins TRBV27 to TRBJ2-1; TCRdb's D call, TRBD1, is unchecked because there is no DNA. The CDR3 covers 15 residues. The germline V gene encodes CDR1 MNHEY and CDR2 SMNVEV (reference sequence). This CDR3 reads CASSWSGARYNEQFF.

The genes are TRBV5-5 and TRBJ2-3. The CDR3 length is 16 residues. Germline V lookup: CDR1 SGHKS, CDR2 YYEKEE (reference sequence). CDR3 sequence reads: CASSLVIGASTDTQYF.

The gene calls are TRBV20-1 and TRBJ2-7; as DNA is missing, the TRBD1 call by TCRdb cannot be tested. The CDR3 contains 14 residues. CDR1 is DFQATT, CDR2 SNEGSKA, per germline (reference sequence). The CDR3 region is CSAEVTGLSYEQYF.

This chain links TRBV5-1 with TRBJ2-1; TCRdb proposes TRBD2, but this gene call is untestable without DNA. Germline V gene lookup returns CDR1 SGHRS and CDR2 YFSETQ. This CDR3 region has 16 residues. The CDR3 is CASLPEEGYSYNEQFF.

CDR3 loop: CASPLATGELFF. The rearrangement joins TRBV12-3 or TRBV12-4 to TRBJ2-2; no DNA is available, so the TRBD2 call from TCRdb remains unchecked. There are 12 residues in the CDR3.

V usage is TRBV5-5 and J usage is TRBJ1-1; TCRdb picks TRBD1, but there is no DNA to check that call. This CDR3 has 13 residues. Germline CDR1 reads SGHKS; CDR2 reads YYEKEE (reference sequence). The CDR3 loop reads CASSLGQITEAFF.

CDR3 residues: CSVPGQASGGYTF. This chain connects TRBV29-1 to TRBJ1-2; TCRdb's assignment of TRBD1 cannot be checked, as there is no DNA. Germline V lookup: CDR1 SQVTM, CDR2 ANQGSEA. This CDR3 region has 13 residues.

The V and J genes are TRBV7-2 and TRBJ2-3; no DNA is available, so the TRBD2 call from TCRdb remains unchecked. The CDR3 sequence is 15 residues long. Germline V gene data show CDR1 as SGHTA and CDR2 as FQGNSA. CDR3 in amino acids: CASSLASTSLDTQYF.

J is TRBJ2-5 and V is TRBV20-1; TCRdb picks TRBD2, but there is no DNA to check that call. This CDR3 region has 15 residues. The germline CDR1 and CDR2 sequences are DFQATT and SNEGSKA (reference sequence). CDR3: CSASGLAGKQETQYF.

The CDR3 is CASRGEGNTDTQYF. The chain is built from TRBV6-5 and TRBJ2-3; TCRdb gives TRBD2 as the D gene, but with no DNA this cannot be confirmed. Germline V gives CDR1 MNHEY, CDR2 SVGAGI. This CDR3 region has 14 residues.

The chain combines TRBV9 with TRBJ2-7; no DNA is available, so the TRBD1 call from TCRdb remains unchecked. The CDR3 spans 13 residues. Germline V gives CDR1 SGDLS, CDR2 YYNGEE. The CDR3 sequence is CASSAGQDYEQYF.

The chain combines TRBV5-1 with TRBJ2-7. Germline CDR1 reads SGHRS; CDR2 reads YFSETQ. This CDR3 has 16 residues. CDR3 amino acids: CASSLSVVTSTYEQYF. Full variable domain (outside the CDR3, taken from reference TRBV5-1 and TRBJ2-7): KAGVTQTPRYLIKTRGQQVTLSCSPISGHRSVSWYQQTPGQGLQFLFEYFSETQRNKGNFPGRFSGRQFSNSRSEMNVSTLELGDSALYLCASSLSVVTSTYEQYFGPGTRLTVT.

CDR3 loop: CASSEWGTSATYEQYF. The chain recombines TRBV2 with TRBJ2-7; TCRdb's D call, TRBD2, is unchecked because there is no DNA. Germline CDR1 SNHLY, CDR2 FYNNEI. The CDR3 length is 16 residues.

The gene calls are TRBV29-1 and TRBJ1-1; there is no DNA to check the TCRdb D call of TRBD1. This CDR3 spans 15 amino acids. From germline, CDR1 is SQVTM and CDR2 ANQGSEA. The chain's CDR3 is CSVPPGTGMYTEAFF.

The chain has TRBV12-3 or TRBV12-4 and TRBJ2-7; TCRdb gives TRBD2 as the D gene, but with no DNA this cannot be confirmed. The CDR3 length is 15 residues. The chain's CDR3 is CASSLASGSIYEQYF.

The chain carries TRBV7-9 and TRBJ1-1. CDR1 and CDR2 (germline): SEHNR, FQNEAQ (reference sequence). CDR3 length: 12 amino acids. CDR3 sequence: CASSLGSAEAFF.

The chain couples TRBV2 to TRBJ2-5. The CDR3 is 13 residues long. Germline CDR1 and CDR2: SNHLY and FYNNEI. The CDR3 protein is CASSGTVGKTQYF.

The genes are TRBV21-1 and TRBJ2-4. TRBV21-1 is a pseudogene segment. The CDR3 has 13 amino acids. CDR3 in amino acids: CASSGKAKNIQYF.

The CDR3 loop reads CASSQDYREDYEQYF. The chain is built from TRBV4-2 and TRBJ2-7; TCRdb indicates TRBD1, and absent DNA this call remains unverified. Germline V CDR1 and CDR2: LGHNA, YNFKEQ. This CDR3 is built from 15 residues.

The CDR3 here is CASSSRHRLSRDEQYF. This chain uses TRBV7-9 with TRBJ2-7; lacking DNA, the TRBD2 call made by TCRdb goes unchecked. The CDR3 extends over 16 amino acids. Germline V lookup: CDR1 SEHNR, CDR2 FQNEAQ (reference sequence).

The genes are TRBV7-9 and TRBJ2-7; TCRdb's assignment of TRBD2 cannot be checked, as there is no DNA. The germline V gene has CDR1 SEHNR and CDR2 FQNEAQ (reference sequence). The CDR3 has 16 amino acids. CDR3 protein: CASSFGFGDYQDEQYF.